These 5 T cell receptor beta chains came from one sample sequenced in a study of PD-L1 blockade in urothelial cancer. Here immunoSEQ multiplex PCR was the method, and the copy in TCRdb shows in-frame clones only, minus some. The sample has 85,000 to 90,000 clones, about 84% seen once; the top ten hold about an eighth. Specified time point: pretreatment peripheral blood. Material: PBMCs, obtained around atezolizumab (anti-PD-L1) treatment. All receptors derive from a man between 60 and 70 years old with urothelial cancer.

The chain is built from TRBV5-1 and TRBJ1-4, with 8 bases matching TRBD1. CDR1 and CDR2 (germline): SGHRS, YFSETQ. V lost 2 bases and J lost 4; bases outside the gene matches: 1. The CDR3 spans 14 residues. DNA of the CDR3: TGCGCCAGCAGCTTCGACAGGGGTAATGAAAAACTGTTTTTT. Residues: CASSFDRGNEKLFF.

V and J are TRBV7-2 and TRBJ2-2; TRBD1 matches at 7 bases. V gave up 5 bases and J gave up 5 bases; unmatched junction bases: 8. Germline CDR1 is SGHTA and CDR2 is FQGNSA. This CDR3 comprises 15 residues. The DNA for the CDR3 is TGTGCCAGCAGCCTACGACAGGGTTTTACCGGGGAGCTGTTTTTT. This sequence encodes CASSLRQGFTGELFF.

The chain has TRBV5-1 and TRBJ2-5; no definite D call. Deletions cut 0 bases from V and 5 bases from J, with 14 bases between. Germline-derived CDR1 and CDR2 are SGHRS and YFSETQ. CDR3 length: 15 residues. CDR3: CASSLATQSGETQYF. Written as DNA, the CDR3 is TGCGCCAGCAGCTTGGCTACCCAGTCGGGTGAGACCCAGTACTTC.

The rearrangement uses TRBV11-1 and TRBJ2-3; weak D call: TRBD2 (6 bases). Germline CDR1 SGHAT, CDR2 FQDESV (reference sequence). The V end was cut by 1 base, the J end by 2 bases, with 13 bases between. The CDR3 totals 16 residues. In DNA, the CDR3 is TGTGCCAGCAGCTTAGGTAGCGGACAAAACACAGATACGCAGTATTTT. It yields the protein CASSLGSGQNTDTQYF. Full variable domain (remainder filled in from reference TRBV11-1 and TRBJ2-3): EAEVAQSPRYKITEKSQAVAFWCDPISGHATLYWYRQILGQGPELLVQFQDESVVDDSQLPKDRFSAERLKGVDSTLKIQPAELGDSAMYLCASSLGSGQNTDTQYFGPGTRLTVL.

The CDR3 region is CAWRSGLLNSPLHF. CDR3 DNA sequence: TGTGCCTGGAGGTCGGGACTCCTAAATTCACCCCTCCACTTT. The chain uses TRBV30 and TRBJ1-6; possible D gene TRBD1, 5 bases. Germline CDR1 reads GTSNPN; CDR2 reads SVGIG (reference sequence). The CDR3 loop spans 14 amino acids. Trimming cost V 3 bases and J 7 bases, with 13 bases left between them.